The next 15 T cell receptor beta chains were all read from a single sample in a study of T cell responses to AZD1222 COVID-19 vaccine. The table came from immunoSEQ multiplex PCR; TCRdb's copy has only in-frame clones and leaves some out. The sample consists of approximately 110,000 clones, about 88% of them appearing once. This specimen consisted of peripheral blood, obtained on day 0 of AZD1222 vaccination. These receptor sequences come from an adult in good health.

This chain's CDR3 is CASSFSTGREDGYTF. In nucleotides, the CDR3 is TGTGCCAGCAGCTTTTCAACAGGACGCGAAGATGGCTACACCTTC. The chain joins TRBV7-9 to TRBJ1-2; D possibly corresponds to TRBD1 (5 bases). The V gene's germline CDR1 is SEHNR and CDR2 FQNEAQ (reference sequence). The ends were cut back, 3 bases at V and 6 bases at J, with 17 bases in the middle. This CDR3 has 15 residues.

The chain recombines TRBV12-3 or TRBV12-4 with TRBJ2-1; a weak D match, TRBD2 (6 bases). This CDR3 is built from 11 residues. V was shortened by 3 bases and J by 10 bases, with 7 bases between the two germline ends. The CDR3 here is CASSFGGEQFF. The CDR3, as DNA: TGTGCCAGCAGTTTTGGGGGGGAGCAGTTCTTC.

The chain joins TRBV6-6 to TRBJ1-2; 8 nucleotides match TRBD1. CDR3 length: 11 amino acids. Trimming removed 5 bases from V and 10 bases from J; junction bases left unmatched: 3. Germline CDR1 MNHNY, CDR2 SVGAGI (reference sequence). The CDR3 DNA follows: TGTGCCAGCAGTCCGGACAGGGACTACACCTTC. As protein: CASSPDRDYTF.

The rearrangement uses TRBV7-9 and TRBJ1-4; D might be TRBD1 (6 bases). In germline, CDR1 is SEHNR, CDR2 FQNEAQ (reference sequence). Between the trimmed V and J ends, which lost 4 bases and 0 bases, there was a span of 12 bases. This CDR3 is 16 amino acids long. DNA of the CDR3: TGTGCCAGCAGCTCGGACTGGACAGCAACTAATGAAAAACTGTTTTTT. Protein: CASSSDWTATNEKLFF.

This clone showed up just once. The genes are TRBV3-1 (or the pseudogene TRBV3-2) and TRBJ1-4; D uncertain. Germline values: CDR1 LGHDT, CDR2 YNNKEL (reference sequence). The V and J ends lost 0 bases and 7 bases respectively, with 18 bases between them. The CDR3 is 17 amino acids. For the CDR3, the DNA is TGTGCCAGCAGCCAAGATTTTGGGCCAACGACTTTTGAAAAACTGTTTTTT. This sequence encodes CASSQDFGPTTFEKLFF.

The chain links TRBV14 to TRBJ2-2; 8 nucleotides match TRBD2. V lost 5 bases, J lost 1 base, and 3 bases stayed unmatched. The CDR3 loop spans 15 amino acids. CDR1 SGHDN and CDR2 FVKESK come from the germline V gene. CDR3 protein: CASSLLAENTGELFF. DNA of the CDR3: TGTGCCAGCAGCTTACTAGCGGAGAACACCGGGGAGCTGTTTTTT.

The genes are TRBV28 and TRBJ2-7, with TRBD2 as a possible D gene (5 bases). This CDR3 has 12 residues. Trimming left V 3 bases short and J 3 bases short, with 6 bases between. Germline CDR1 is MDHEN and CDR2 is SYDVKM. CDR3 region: CASSFDYYEQYF. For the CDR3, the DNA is TGTGCCAGCAGTTTTGACTACTACGAGCAGTACTTC.

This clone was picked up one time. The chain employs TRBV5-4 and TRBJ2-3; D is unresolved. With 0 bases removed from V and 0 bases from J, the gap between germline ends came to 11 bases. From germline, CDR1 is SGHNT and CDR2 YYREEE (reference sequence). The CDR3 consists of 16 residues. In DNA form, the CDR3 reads TGTGCCAGCAGCTTGGATAGCAGGATTAGCACAGATACGCAGTATTTT. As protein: CASSLDSRISTDTQYF.

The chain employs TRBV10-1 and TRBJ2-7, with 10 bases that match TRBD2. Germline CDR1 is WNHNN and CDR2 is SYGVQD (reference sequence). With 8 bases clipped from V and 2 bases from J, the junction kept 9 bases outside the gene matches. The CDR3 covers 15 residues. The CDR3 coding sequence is TGCGCCAGCTCACCGGGACTAGCGCCGGCCTACGAGCAGTACTTC. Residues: CASSPGLAPAYEQYF.

The CDR3 sequence: CATKGWLNTEAFF. The CDR3, as DNA: TGTGCCACCAAGGGGTGGTTGAACACTGAAGCTTTCTTT. The rearrangement joins TRBV27 to TRBJ1-1; TRBD1 might be the D (5 bases). CDR3 length equals 13 residues. The V end was cut by 10 bases, the J end by 0 bases, with 12 bases between. Germline values: CDR1 MNHEY, CDR2 SMNVEV (reference sequence).

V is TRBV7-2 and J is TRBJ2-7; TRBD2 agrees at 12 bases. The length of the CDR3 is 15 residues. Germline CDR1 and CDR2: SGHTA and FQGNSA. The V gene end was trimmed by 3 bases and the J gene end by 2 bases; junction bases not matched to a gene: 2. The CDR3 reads CASSFTSGGTYEQYF. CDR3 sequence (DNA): TGTGCCAGCAGCTTCACTAGCGGGGGGACCTACGAGCAGTACTTC.

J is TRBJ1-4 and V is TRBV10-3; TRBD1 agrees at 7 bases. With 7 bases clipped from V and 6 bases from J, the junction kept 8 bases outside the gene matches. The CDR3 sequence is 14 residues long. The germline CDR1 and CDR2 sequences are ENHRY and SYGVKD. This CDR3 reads CAIKAGQGDEKLFF. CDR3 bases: TGTGCCATCAAGGCCGGTCAGGGGGATGAAAAACTGTTTTTT.

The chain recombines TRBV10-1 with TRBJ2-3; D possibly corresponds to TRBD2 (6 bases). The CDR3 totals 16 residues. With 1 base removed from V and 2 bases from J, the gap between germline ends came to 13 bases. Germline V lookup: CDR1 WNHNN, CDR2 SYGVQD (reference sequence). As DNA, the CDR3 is TGCGCCAGCAGTGAGTATTGGCGGGGTTCCACAGATACGCAGTATTTT. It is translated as CASSEYWRGSTDTQYF.

The CDR3: CASRRGYEQYF. The DNA for the CDR3 is TGTGCCAGCAGGAGGGGCTACGAGCAGTACTTC. The gene calls are TRBV2 and TRBJ2-7, with D perhaps assigned TRBD1 or TRBD2 (5 bases each). The V end lost 6 bases, the J end lost 3 bases, and 6 bases lay between the germline ends. The CDR3 loop spans 11 amino acids. Germline CDR1 is SNHLY and CDR2 is FYNNEI.

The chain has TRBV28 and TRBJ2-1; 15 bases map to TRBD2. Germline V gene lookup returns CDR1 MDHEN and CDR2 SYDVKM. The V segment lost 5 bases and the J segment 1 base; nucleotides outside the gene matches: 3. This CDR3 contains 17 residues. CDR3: CASSLGLAGGSYNEQFF. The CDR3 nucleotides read TGTGCCAGCAGTCTGGGACTAGCGGGGGGTTCCTACAATGAGCAGTTCTTC.